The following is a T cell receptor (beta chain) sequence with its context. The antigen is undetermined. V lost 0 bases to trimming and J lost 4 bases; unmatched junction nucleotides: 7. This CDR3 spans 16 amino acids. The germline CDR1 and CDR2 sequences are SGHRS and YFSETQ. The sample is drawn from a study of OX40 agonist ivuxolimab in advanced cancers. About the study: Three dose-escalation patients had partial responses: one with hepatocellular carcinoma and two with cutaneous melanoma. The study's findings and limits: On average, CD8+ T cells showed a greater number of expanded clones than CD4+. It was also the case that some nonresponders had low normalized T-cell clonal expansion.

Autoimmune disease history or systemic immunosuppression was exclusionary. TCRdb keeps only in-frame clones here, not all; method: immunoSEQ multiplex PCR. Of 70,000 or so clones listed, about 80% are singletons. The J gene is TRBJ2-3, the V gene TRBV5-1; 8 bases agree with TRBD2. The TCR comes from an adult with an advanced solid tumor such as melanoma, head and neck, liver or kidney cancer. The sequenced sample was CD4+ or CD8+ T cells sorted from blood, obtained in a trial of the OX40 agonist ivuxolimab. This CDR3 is CASSLASGGIADTQYF. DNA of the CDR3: TGCGCCAGCAGCTTGGCGAGCGGGGGTATCGCAGATACGCAGTATTTT. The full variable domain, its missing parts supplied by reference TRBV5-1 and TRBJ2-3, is KAGVTQTPRYLIKTRGQQVTLSCSPISGHRSVSWYQQTPGQGLQFLFEYFSETQRNKGNFPGRFSGRQFSNSRSEMNVSTLELGDSALYLCASSLASGGIADTQYFGPGTRLTVL.